This section outlines one TCR beta chain sequence together with its context. No antigen is known for it. This entry is derived from a study of synovial regulatory T cells in juvenile arthritis (dated by TCRdb to about 2015). Broadly, across the study: Of the sequenced patients, about six received methotrexate, one received methotrexate plus infliximab, a few were therapy-naive, and one had no treatment information. TCRbeta CDR3 repertoires of blood iaTreg cells, other blood Treg cells and synovial fluid Treg cells from matched patient samples were compared in the study. Effector T cell subsets were also sequenced in the study cohort for comparisons, but only blood and synovial fluid Treg cells are covered by the Treg dataset alone. TCR repertoire comparisons included Treg and Teff subsets from about 12 JIA patients with active disease.

The CDR3 runs 16 amino acids, cysteine and phenylalanine included. The nucleotide record is missing. CDR1 is given as SGHTA and CDR2 as FQGNSA, both from the germline V gene. The research as a whole found: More CDR3 sequences were shared by synovial Treg cells with iaTreg cells than with other blood Treg cells, and a closer relation was confirmed by Chao-Jaccard similarity. iaTreg TCR repertoires were largely private across patients and partially overlapped with synovial Teff and blood CPL repertoires. Compared with other blood Treg cells, blood iaTreg cells had lower TCR diversity, a finding consistent with antigen-driven expansion.

TCR repertoire donors were about eleven juvenile idiopathic arthritis patients with active disease who had not reached inactive disease, 3 polyarticular and 8 oligoarticular. The TCR-sequenced patients had a median age of approximately 12 years (range about 2.3-25) and median disease duration of around 7 years (range 0.2-19.1). The samples for TCR repertoire analysis were obtained at two Italian centres. Peripheral blood mononuclear cells were separated on a Histopaque-1077 density gradient and then cryopreserved in around 90% FCS with around 10% DMSO. Libraries were built with the immunoSEQ multiplex PCR assay. TCRbeta CDR3 sequencing was carried out by Adaptive Biotechnologies. For the original study's pipeline: To assess repertoire similarity, the researchers used the Chao-modified Jaccard index along with median clonotype overlap taken from 200 random subsamples at equal sample size. The similarity analyses were based on either productive nucleotide sequences or amino acid sequences translated in silico. Hierarchical clustering with single linkage and t-SNE based on Chao-modified Jaccard distances were used to compare repertoires. Repertoire diversity was quantified with the Renyi index, after sample size normalisation, across a range of alpha values. TCRdb carries this immuneACCESS record with in-frame sequences only. Its versions omit some clonotypes, under half of them owing to an unresolved V gene in the studies checked, with the rest unexplained. That table supplies the V and J calls and clone size; D and trimming were determined from the DNA. In this sample's table one finds around 10,000 clones. The leading ten clones occupy over 0.75% of the sample.

The sequence was collected from a donor younger than 35 with juvenile idiopathic arthritis. The chain is assembled from TRBV7-2 and TRBJ2-4; TCRdb gives TRBD2 as the D gene, but with no DNA this cannot be confirmed. Sequenced: Treg cells from blood. Reading the label with the study, this specimen's cell subset or site is: remaining (HLA-DR-negative) circulating blood Treg cells. The encoded CDR3 is CASSPRTLLAKNIQYF.